This record covers a single T cell receptor beta chain. In germline, CDR1 is MGHDK, CDR2 SYGVNS. Trimming cost V 2 bases and J 6 bases; bases outside gene matches: 0. The CDR3 runs to 15 residues. This specimen belongs to a study of OX40 agonist ivuxolimab in advanced cancers. Study-level background: Patients treated during dose escalation were battling hepatocellular carcinoma, melanoma, renal cell or head and neck cancer.

Produced via immunoSEQ multiplex PCR; TCRdb's table is partial and in-frame only. The sample shows 70,000 to 85,000 clones, around 83% of them seen only once. Sequences were derived from CD4+ or CD8+ T cells sorted from blood, sampled in a trial of the OX40 agonist ivuxolimab. The source is an adult with an advanced solid tumor such as melanoma, head and neck, liver or kidney cancer. The chain is built from TRBV25-1 and TRBJ2-1; 14 positions agree with TRBD2. CDR3 amino acids: CASSEGTSGSNEQFF. For the CDR3, the DNA is TGTGCCAGCAGTGAAGGGACTAGCGGGAGCAATGAGCAGTTCTTC.